This entry describes one T cell receptor beta chain. Per the germline V gene, CDR1 is MNHNY and CDR2 is SVGAGI (reference sequence). Trimming removed 1 base at V and 4 bases at J, with 14 bases between. The CDR3 runs 16 residues. The sample originates from a study of T cell changes during pregnancy in multiple sclerosis. Generated by immunoSEQ multiplex PCR, the TCRdb table keeps only in-frame clones and is missing some. The sample has around 36,000 clones, under 95% seen once. The sequenced sample was CD8+ T cells from peripheral blood mononuclear cells, obtained in the first trimester of pregnancy. This chain connects TRBV6-6 to TRBJ1-3; D might be TRBD1 (6 bases). The TCR originated in a female donor with multiple sclerosis, enrolled in a pregnancy study. CDR3: CASSYFPTGTGNTIYF. CDR3 coding DNA: TGTGCCAGCAGTTACTTCCCCACAGGGACGGGAAACACCATATATTTT.